Listed below are T cell receptor beta chains from one sample, sequenced in a study of blood T cell repertoires in COVID-19. TCRdb's table, derived via immunoSEQ multiplex PCR, lists solely in-frame clones and lacks some. The sample lists 300,000 or so clones; about 83% were seen once. Sequencing was done on a sample of peripheral blood. The source is a woman between 50 and 59 years old with acute or convalescent COVID-19. CDR3s include the opening cysteine and the closing phenylalanine or tryptophan. Fields, in order: V gene, clone size, D gene, J gene, CDR3 protein, CDR3 DNA. D genes are given only for firm matches. Where a row states a size, it is once, few, many or the class of an expanded clone; other rows omit it.

v_gene: TRBV9
abundance: NA
d_gene: TRBD2
j_gene: TRBJ2-3
CDR3aa: CASTLGASGTTDTQYF
CDR3nt: TGTGCCAGCACCCTAGGGGCTAGCGGGACCACAGATACGCAGTATTTT

v_gene: TRBV29-1
abundance: NA
d_gene: TRBD1
j_gene: TRBJ1-1
CDR3aa: CSVTTGGLTEAFF
CDR3nt: TGCAGCGTTACGACAGGGGGCTTAACTGAAGCTTTCTTT

v_gene: TRBV19
abundance: few
d_gene: TRBD2
j_gene: TRBJ2-1
CDR3aa: CASSALAGVAYEQFF
CDR3nt: TGTGCCAGTAGTGCCTTAGCGGGAGTCGCCTATGAGCAGTTCTTC

v_gene: TRBV5-1
abundance: NA
d_gene: TRBD1
j_gene: TRBJ2-7
CDR3aa: CASSLATGQLGSGQYF
CDR3nt: TGCGCCAGCAGCTTGGCCACGGGACAGCTGGGTTCTGGGCAGTACTTC

v_gene: TRBV18
abundance: NA
d_gene: NA
j_gene: TRBJ1-1
CDR3aa: CASSRENRDAEAFF
CDR3nt: TGTGCCAGCTCACGGGAAAACAGGGACGCTGAAGCTTTCTTT

v_gene: TRBV27
abundance: NA
d_gene: TRBD1
j_gene: TRBJ2-2
CDR3aa: CASSLSNRGLAGELFF
CDR3nt: TGTGCCAGCAGTTTATCGAACAGGGGGCTCGCCGGGGAGCTGTTTTTT

v_gene: TRBV5-6
abundance: once
d_gene: NA
j_gene: TRBJ1-6
CDR3aa: CASSTEGFGVNSPLHF
CDR3nt: TGTGCCAGCAGCACCGAGGGATTCGGGGTGAATTCACCCCTCCACTTT

v_gene: TRBV5-1
abundance: NA
d_gene: TRBD1
j_gene: TRBJ2-7
CDR3aa: CASSLTGDEQYF
CDR3nt: TGCGCCAGCAGCTTGACAGGGGACGAGCAGTACTTC

v_gene: TRBV7-2
abundance: once
d_gene: TRBD1
j_gene: TRBJ1-6
CDR3aa: CASSIGPGTANSPLHF
CDR3nt: TGTGCCAGCAGCATAGGCCCCGGGACAGCTAATTCACCCCTCCACTTT

v_gene: TRBV3-1/TRBV3-2
abundance: NA
d_gene: NA
j_gene: TRBJ1-2
CDR3aa: CASSQVLGLGYTF
CDR3nt: TGTGCCAGCAGCCAAGTTTTGGGCCTAGGCTACACCTTC

v_gene: TRBV19
abundance: NA
d_gene: TRBD2
j_gene: TRBJ2-1
CDR3aa: CASSIGGSMYNEQFF
CDR3nt: TGTGCCAGTAGTATAGGCGGGAGTATGTACAATGAGCAGTTCTTC

v_gene: TRBV19
abundance: NA
d_gene: TRBD1
j_gene: TRBJ1-1
CDR3aa: CASSATGAPTEAFF
CDR3nt: TGTGCCAGTAGTGCGACAGGGGCGCCCACTGAAGCTTTCTTT

v_gene: TRBV9
abundance: NA
d_gene: NA
j_gene: TRBJ2-1
CDR3aa: CASSVDRTSYSEQFF
CDR3nt: TGTGCCAGCAGCGTCGATCGTACTAGCTACAGTGAGCAGTTCTTC

v_gene: TRBV28
abundance: NA
d_gene: NA
j_gene: TRBJ1-4
CDR3aa: CATLQGNLNEKLFF
CDR3nt: TGTGCCACCCTCCAGGGGAATCTTAATGAAAAACTGTTTTTT

v_gene: TRBV7-2
abundance: NA
d_gene: NA
j_gene: TRBJ2-2
CDR3aa: CASSLQAAANTGELFF
CDR3nt: TGTGCCAGCAGCTTACAGGCCGCTGCGAACACCGGGGAGCTGTTTTTT

v_gene: TRBV27
abundance: NA
d_gene: TRBD2
j_gene: TRBJ2-2
CDR3aa: CASSSGLAGTGELFF
CDR3nt: TGTGCCAGCAGCTCGGGACTAGCGGGCACCGGGGAGCTGTTTTTT

v_gene: TRBV5-5
abundance: once
d_gene: NA
j_gene: TRBJ1-3
CDR3aa: CASSLQGSGNTIYF
CDR3nt: TGTGCCAGCAGCTTGCAGGGATCAGGAAACACCATATATTTT

v_gene: TRBV30
abundance: NA
d_gene: NA
j_gene: TRBJ1-5
CDR3aa: CAWSRTPYQPQHF
CDR3nt: TGTGCCTGGAGTAGGACACCGTATCAGCCCCAGCATTTT

v_gene: TRBV14
abundance: NA
d_gene: NA
j_gene: TRBJ2-3
CDR3aa: CASSQVPGSTDTQYF
CDR3nt: TGTGCCAGCAGCCAAGTTCCGGGAAGCACAGATACGCAGTATTTT

v_gene: TRBV5-4
abundance: NA
d_gene: TRBD2
j_gene: TRBJ2-7
CDR3aa: CASSYPGLTYEQYF
CDR3nt: TGTGCCAGCAGCTATCCGGGACTAACCTACGAGCAGTACTTC

v_gene: TRBV12-3/TRBV12-4
abundance: NA
d_gene: NA
j_gene: TRBJ2-3
CDR3aa: CASSRRAADTQYF
CDR3nt: TGTGCCAGCAGCCGGCGTGCGGCAGATACGCAGTATTTT

v_gene: TRBV18
abundance: few
d_gene: NA
j_gene: TRBJ2-5
CDR3aa: CASSPYVRGQETQYF
CDR3nt: TGTGCCAGCTCACCATATGTCAGGGGACAAGAGACCCAGTACTTC

v_gene: TRBV28
abundance: few
d_gene: NA
j_gene: TRBJ1-1
CDR3aa: CASSSTVLNTEAFF
CDR3nt: TGTGCCAGCAGTTCCACAGTTCTGAACACTGAAGCTTTCTTT

v_gene: TRBV6-5
abundance: NA
d_gene: TRBD2
j_gene: TRBJ2-1
CDR3aa: CASSYVLAGSNEQFF
CDR3nt: TGTGCCAGCAGTTACGTACTAGCGGGATCCAATGAGCAGTTCTTC

v_gene: TRBV6-5
abundance: NA
d_gene: TRBD1
j_gene: TRBJ2-5
CDR3aa: CASRQGWGETQYF
CDR3nt: TGTGCCAGCAGACAGGGGTGGGGGGAGACCCAGTACTTC

v_gene: TRBV12-3/TRBV12-4
abundance: few
d_gene: NA
j_gene: TRBJ2-1
CDR3aa: CASKYSYNEQFF
CDR3nt: TGTGCCAGCAAATACTCCTACAATGAGCAGTTCTTC

v_gene: TRBV28
abundance: NA
d_gene: NA
j_gene: TRBJ1-1
CDR3aa: CASTKYTEAFF
CDR3nt: TGTGCCAGCACTAAATACACTGAAGCTTTCTTT

v_gene: TRBV9
abundance: NA
d_gene: TRBD2
j_gene: TRBJ2-2
CDR3aa: CASSVALAGTGELFF
CDR3nt: TGTGCCAGCAGCGTAGCTCTAGCGGGCACCGGGGAGCTGTTTTTT

v_gene: TRBV27
abundance: NA
d_gene: TRBD1
j_gene: TRBJ1-1
CDR3aa: CASSPRQGWETEAFF
CDR3nt: TGTGCCAGCAGTCCTAGACAGGGATGGGAAACTGAAGCTTTCTTT

v_gene: TRBV7-9
abundance: NA
d_gene: TRBD2
j_gene: TRBJ2-7
CDR3aa: CASSSPRGLAGLSYEQYF
CDR3nt: TGTGCCAGCAGCTCCCCCCGGGGACTAGCGGGTCTCTCCTACGAGCAGTACTTC

v_gene: TRBV28
abundance: NA
d_gene: TRBD1
j_gene: TRBJ1-4
CDR3aa: CASTNRGLWEKLFF
CDR3nt: TGTGCCAGCACAAACAGGGGGCTTTGGGAAAAACTGTTTTTT

v_gene: TRBV30
abundance: once
d_gene: NA
j_gene: TRBJ1-3
CDR3aa: CAWSSPKHAVGRPIYF
CDR3nt: TGTGCCTGGAGTTCCCCGAAGCACGCTGTTGGGCGCCCCATATATTTT

v_gene: TRBV5-4
abundance: NA
d_gene: TRBD2
j_gene: TRBJ2-5
CDR3aa: CASSAGGLETQYF
CDR3nt: TGTGCCAGCTCCGCGGGGGGGCTGGAGACCCAGTACTTC

v_gene: TRBV5-5
abundance: once
d_gene: TRBD1
j_gene: TRBJ2-7
CDR3aa: CASSWGTGLDYEQYF
CDR3nt: TGTGCCAGCAGCTGGGGGACAGGCCTGGACTACGAGCAGTACTTC